The source of this T cell receptor beta chain is a study of T-cell reconstitution after alpha-beta-depleted transplantation in children (dated by TCRdb to between 2015 and 2016). Describing the broader study: Using TCR repertoire profiling, the study followed T-cell immune reconstitution in a quantitative way in children after TCRalphabeta/CD19-depleted allogeneic hematopoietic cell transplantation. What the study reported, not specific to this receptor: The high TCRbeta diversity at day 60 in some patients was ascribed to recipient T cells and intrathymic progenitors that had survived conditioning. Over subsequent months, a decline in hyperexpanded clone frequencies was noted, and after one year, T-cell counts and TCRbeta diversity were mostly ascribed to newly produced T cells. The apparently early recovery of alphabetaT-cell counts about two months after transplant reportedly depended on only several hundred rapidly expanded clones that came from non-depleted graft cells.

In this sample, this clonotype turned up many times. Its recognized antigen is unknown. No much larger clone is present one base from it, and per-base qualities are unavailable. The library relied on PCR. Sequencing was performed on an Illumina HiSeq 2500. Molecular barcoding was employed in the preparation of TCR libraries, with unique molecular identifiers being used to normalize TCRbeta repertoire quantification. TCRdb's own reprocessing of the public reads used fastp at Q25 and MiXCR and kept productive beta chains. Each CDR3 protein gets just one entry, which takes the most common genes and DNA from the rows behind it. Counted in this sample were approximately 200,000 distinct CDR3 sequences; 5% to 6.5% of them appeared once. About 4.4% of the sample is in the top ten clones. Based on the germline V gene (reference sequence), the CDR1 and CDR2 sequences are DFQATT and SNEGSKA. Between the V and J ends, shortened by 2 bases and 3 bases respectively, the junction contains 7 bases. The CDR3 numbers 12 residues from cysteine through phenylalanine. The sequence is cut down to CDR3 DNA, 36 bases in frame from base 1.

The label giving this sample's treatment or condition can be read as: allogeneic hematopoietic cell transplantation with graft depleted of TCRalphabeta T cells and CD19 B cells. TCRalphabeta/CD19-depleted allogeneic hematopoietic cell grafts were given to the transplant recipients, all of whom were children. This specimen consisted of PBMCs, obtained before TCRalphabeta/CD19-depleted stem cell transplant. The clonotype originates from a girl under three years old with combined immunodeficiency, due to receive a stem cell transplant. The chain is encoded by TRBV20-1 joined to TRBJ2-5, with a tentative D gene TRBD2 over 5 matching bases. The DNA reads as follows: TGCAGTGCTAGAAAAGCGGAAGAGACCCAGTACTTC. Protein translation: CSARKAEETQYF.